This TCR beta chain originates from a study of T-cell reconstitution after alpha-beta-depleted transplantation in children. Molecular barcoding with unique molecular identifiers was used for the TCRbeta library. One entry per CDR3 protein, called by TCRdb with MiXCR from the PCR reads. The sample yields 210,000 or so distinct CDR3 sequences, 8% to 9.5% seen once. The CDR3 extends over 14 amino acids. V lost 4 bases and J 1 base, leaving 11 bases between the germline ends. Germline values: CDR1 SGHRS, CDR2 YFSETQ. This clonotype was counted only a few times. The material sequenced was PBMCs from the stem cell graft donor, taken from the stem cell graft. The chain is built from TRBV5-1 and TRBJ1-1, with a tentative D call TRBD1 (5 bases). The sequence derives from a human donor who donated a stem cell graft to a child with acute lymphoblastic leukemia. The CDR3 bases are TGCGCCAGCAGCGTGGGACCGCCGAACACTGAAGCTTTCTTT. Translated, it gives CASSVGPPNTEAFF.